This record concerns one TCR beta chain sequence. The data were taken from a study of blood T cell repertoires in COVID-19. Study summary: COVID-19 samples, acute and convalescent, were from the United States, Italy and Spain. PBMCs, B-cell-depleted T cells, or T cells were the source of the cDNA or gDNA that made up the material.

Per the authors' pipeline: Estimated nucleated cell counts came from reference gene primer amplification. TCRdb's table, derived via immunoSEQ multiplex PCR, lists solely in-frame clones and lacks some. The DNA was the basis for D and trimming; V, J and clone size are from that table. The sample lists about 190,000 clones, approximately 86% occurring once. What was sequenced was peripheral blood. This receptor was obtained from a man aged 25 to 45 with acute or convalescent COVID-19.

This CDR3 reads CAWTIGGWTEAFF. CDR3 in DNA: TGTGCCTGGACGATCGGGGGGTGGACTGAAGCTTTCTTT. The chain combines TRBV30 with TRBJ1-1; maybe TRBD1 (5 bases). From germline, CDR1 is GTSNPN and CDR2 SVGIG (reference sequence). V gave up 4 bases and J gave up 5 bases, with 14 bases separating them. This CDR3 region has 13 residues.